The T cell receptor (beta chain) described here comes from a study of response to subunit inactivated influenza vaccine. This clonotype was seen only a few times. The antigen is unknown. A single record per CDR3 protein comes from TCRdb applying MiXCR to the RT-PCR reads. The table includes 650,000 to 800,000 distinct CDR3 sequences, approximately 15% detected once. Findings and limits, study-wide: The authors proposed limited new T cell recruitment per seasonal influenza vaccination.

The source is a man in his fifties who received an inactivated influenza vaccine. The sequenced sample was PBMCs from blood, obtained approximately 15 days before vaccination.

CDR3 protein: CASSPPDRMTGELFF. The CDR3 DNA follows: TGTGCCAGCAGCCCACCGGATAGAATGACCGGGGAGCTGTTTTTT. V usage is TRBV25-1 and J usage is TRBJ2-2, with D hard to call. V was clipped by 6 bases and J by 5 bases, with 16 bases between them. Germline CDR1 and CDR2: MGHDK and SYGVNS. This CDR3 region has 15 residues. Complete variable domain (other parts from reference TRBV25-1 and TRBJ2-2): EADIYQTPRYLVIGTGKKITLECSQTMGHDKMYWYQQDPGMELHLIHYSYGVNSTEKGDLSSESTVSRIRTEHFPLTLESARPSHTSQYLCASSPPDRMTGELFFGEGSRLTVL.